A single count supports the clone carrying this T cell receptor (beta chain). No antigen is known for it. The data are from a study of OX40 agonist ivuxolimab in advanced cancers. At the level of the study: A male proportion of about 80% was recorded, with mean age around 64 years and range roughly 23 to 79. Earlier treatment with anti-PD-1, anti-PD-L1 or anti-CTLA-4 was permitted, and less than 50% had received some.

Study-level points and caveats: Antigens targeted by the expanded peripheral T cells were not determined. Low normalized T-cell clonal expansion was also seen in some nonresponders.

This CDR3 comprises 15 residues. The V gene's germline CDR1 is SGHDN and CDR2 FVKESK. The ends were cut back, 0 bases at V and 4 bases at J, with 13 bases in the middle. Method: immunoSEQ multiplex PCR; TCRdb's copy keeps in-frame clones and lacks some. The table has roughly 59,000 clones, 80% to 95% seen once; the top ten hold 10% to 15%. The clonotype originates from an adult with an advanced solid tumor such as melanoma, head and neck, liver or kidney cancer. This sequence joins TRBV14 and TRBJ2-7; a weak D match, TRBD1 (5 bases). The material was CD4+ or CD8+ T cells sorted from blood, obtained in a trial of the OX40 agonist ivuxolimab. The CDR3 here is CASSQDHGAVYEQYF. As DNA, the CDR3 is TGTGCCAGCAGCCAAGATCATGGGGCGGTATACGAGCAGTACTTC.